This passage covers 18 T cell receptor beta chains from one sample sequenced in a study of Graves' ophthalmopathy and Graves' hyperthyroidism. RNA transcripts were the source from which TCR beta CDR3 regions were amplified. RT-PCR was first run with HTBI primers, then multiplex PCR in a second round. TCRdb independently ran MiXCR on the multiplex PCR reads; one entry per CDR3 protein. The profile covers about 420,000 distinct CDR3 sequences, with roughly 20% appearing a single time and under 3.5% taken by the ten largest. Input material: peripheral blood. The receptors originated from a woman between 18 and 30 years old with stable Graves' hyperthyroidism.

This clonotype showed up many times. This CDR3 reads CASSSGGSSGANVLTF. The CDR3 DNA reads as TGTGCCAGCAGTTCCGGCGGGTCCTCTGGGGCCAACGTCCTGACTTTC. This chain links TRBV6-2 or TRBV6-3 with TRBJ2-6; perhaps TRBD2 as D (5 bases). The V gene's germline CDR1 is MNHEY and CDR2 SVGEGT. The CDR3 length is 16 residues. Trimming shortened V by 4 bases and J by 0 bases, and 10 bases separated the two germline ends.

This clonotype was seen at least ten times. The chain recombines TRBV6-2 or TRBV6-3 with TRBJ2-3; D gene unclear. From germline, CDR1 is MNHEY and CDR2 SVGEGT. Trimming cost V 7 bases and J 2 bases, with 10 bases left between them. This CDR3 region has 13 residues. The CDR3 sequence is CASTELFTDTQYF. Here the CDR3 DNA reads TGTGCCAGCACCGAATTGTTCACAGATACGCAGTATTTT.

This clonotype was seen at least ten times. This chain joins TRBV19 and TRBJ1-1, with D perhaps matching TRBD1 (5 bases). This CDR3 region has 14 residues. Germline CDR1 and CDR2: LNHDA and SQIVND (reference sequence). V shed 6 bases and J shed 7 bases, with 18 bases lying between them. Written as DNA, the CDR3 is TGTGCCAGTAGCTCCCAGGTGGGGACCCATGAAGCTTTCTTT. Protein: CASSSQVGTHEAFF.

This clonotype was counted many times. This sequence may be a read error, since a much larger clone differs from it by one base. V usage is TRBV12-3 or TRBV12-4 and J usage is TRBJ2-4; D not resolved. The CDR3 runs to 16 residues. The CDR3 sequence: CASSSSPTPKINIKYF. The CDR3 coding sequence is TGTGCCAGCAGTTCCAGCCCAACTCCAAAGATAAACATTAAGTACTTC.

In the case of this clonotype: The junction and the germline gene differ at one end; a read error may be behind it. The chain recombines TRBV28 with TRBJ2-7; weak D call: TRBD2 (6 bases). This CDR3 region has 15 residues. Germline V gives CDR1 MDHEN, CDR2 SYDVKM. The DNA for the CDR3 is TGCGCCAGCAGCCAAAGCACAGGAGCGGGCTACGAGCAGTACTTC. This encodes CASSQSTGAGYEQYF.

This clonotype has at least ten counts. This chain uses TRBV6-1 with TRBJ1-6, with D possibly being TRBD1 (5 bases). This CDR3 is 16 amino acids long. Germline loops: CDR1 MNHNS, CDR2 SASEGT. Trimming removed 8 bases at V and 0 bases at J, with 14 bases between. DNA for the CDR3: TGTGCCAGCGCATCCAGGGTGAGCTCCTATAATTCACCCCTCCACTTT. Translation: CASASRVSSYNSPLHF.

The chain joins TRBV6-1 to TRBJ2-7; D unresolved. This CDR3 spans 15 amino acids. Germline CDR1 MNHNS, CDR2 SASEGT. Between the trimmed V and J ends, which lost 6 bases and 2 bases, there was a span of 17 bases. In DNA, the CDR3 is TGTGCCAGCAGCCGCGACGTAGCCGCTCCCTACGAGCAGTACTTC. It encodes CASSRDVAAPYEQYF.

This clonotype was seen many times. V is TRBV6-1 and J is TRBJ2-2; D might be TRBD1 (5 bases). The CDR3 spans 17 residues. Germline CDR1 reads MNHNS; CDR2 reads SASEGT. The ends were cut back, 0 bases at V and 5 bases at J, with 16 bases in the middle. CDR3 sequence reads: CASSEARTSPSTGELFF. DNA of the CDR3: TGTGCCAGCAGTGAAGCGCGGACATCCCCATCGACCGGGGAGCTGTTTTTT.

The rearrangement links TRBV13 to TRBJ2-5; perhaps TRBD1 as D (5 bases). Trimming stripped 5 bases from V and 2 bases from J, with 21 bases between. This CDR3 contains 17 residues. Looked up from germline, CDR1 is PRHDT and CDR2 is FYEKMQ (reference sequence). CDR3 nucleotides: TGTGCCAGCAGCCAAAGGGTCAGGGAATCCCCTCAAGAGACCCAGTACTTC. Its protein product is CASSQRVRESPQETQYF.

The chain links TRBV3-1 to TRBJ2-7, with 9 bases identical to TRBD2. The CDR3 is 15 residues long. Germline V gene lookup returns CDR1 LGHDT and CDR2 YNNKEL (reference sequence). V shed 3 bases, J shed 3 bases, and the junction held 6 bases outside the gene matches. The CDR3 protein is CASSQASGGYYEQYF. The CDR3 DNA sequence: TGTGCCAGCAGCCAGGCCAGCGGGGGGTACTACGAGCAGTACTTC.

Note on this clonotype: A much bigger clone sits one base away, suggesting this may be a read error. V is TRBV4-1 and J is TRBJ2-5; 7 bases are a match to TRBD1. This CDR3 is built from 16 residues. Germline V gives CDR1 MGHRA, CDR2 YSYEKL. CDR3 DNA: TGCGCCAGCAGCCAAGCTGCCGGGACAGCACACGAGACCAAGTACTTC. It encodes CASSQAAGTAHETKYF.

This clonotype was counted ten times or more. This chain uses TRBV7-2 with TRBJ1-2, with 9 bases lining up with TRBD1. Germline trimming cut 5 bases from V and 4 bases from J; bases unmatched to any gene: 5. In germline, CDR1 is SGHTA, CDR2 FQGNSA. The CDR3 length is 14 residues. In nucleotides, the CDR3 is TGTGCCAGCAGCCCCCAGGACAGGGGCTATGGCTACACCTTC. This translates into CASSPQDRGYGYTF. The whole variable domain, remainder taken from reference TRBV7-2 and TRBJ1-2, is GAGVSQSPSNKVTEKGKDVELRCDPISGHTALYWYRQSLGQGLEFLIYFQGNSAPDKSGLPSDRFSAERTGGSVSTLTIQRTQQEDSAVYLCASSPQDRGYGYTFGSGTRLTVV.

The rearrangement uses TRBV30 and TRBJ1-2; D unclear. CDR1 and CDR2 (germline): GTSNPN, SVGIG (reference sequence). Trimming took off 5 bases at V and 6 bases at J, with 7 bases between the two ends. The CDR3 loop spans 10 amino acids. The CDR3 nucleotides are TGTGCCTGGGGAAGGGATGGCTACACCTTC. This codes for CAWGRDGYTF.

The chain uses TRBV12-5 and TRBJ2-7; 8 bases align to TRBD1. V shed 5 bases and J 1 base; nucleotides not matched to a gene: 4. Germline-derived CDR1 and CDR2 are LGHNT and FRNRAP. This CDR3 is 14 amino acids long. Here the CDR3 DNA reads TGTGCTAGTGGTCCGAGGACAGGGTCCTACGAGCAGTACTTC. It encodes CASGPRTGSYEQYF. Filled out from reference TRBV12-5 and TRBJ2-7, the complete variable domain reads DARVTQTPRHKVTEMGQEVTMRCQPILGHNTVFWYRQTMMQGLELLAYFRNRAPLDDSGMPKDRFSAEMPDATLATLKIQPSEPRDSAVYFCASGPRTGSYEQYFGPGTRLTVT.

The chain recombines TRBV12-3 or TRBV12-4 with TRBJ2-2; 9 bases fit TRBD1. The CDR3 consists of 15 residues. V gave up 2 bases and J gave up 7 bases; unmatched junction bases: 5. The CDR3: CASSLRDRAIGELFF. The CDR3 coding sequence is TGTGCCAGCAGTTTACGGGACAGGGCGATCGGGGAGCTGTTTTTT.

On this clonotype itself: The final CDR3 position lacks the conserved phenylalanine or tryptophan, pointing to a likely read error. This chain links TRBV10-3 with TRBJ2-5, with TRBD2 matching 7 bases. The germline V gene has CDR1 ENHRY and CDR2 SYGVKD. The CDR3 has 14 amino acids. CDR3 DNA sequence: TGTGCCATCAGTGAAGCGGGGAACAGAGAGTCCCAGTACTGC. Translation gives CAISEAGNRESQYC.

This clonotype has ten or more counts. V is TRBV6-5 and J is TRBJ2-5; D is uncertain. V shed 2 bases and J shed 5 bases, with 15 bases lying between them. The CDR3 length is 15 residues. CDR1 is MNHEY, CDR2 SVGAGI, per germline. CDR3 sequence (DNA): TGTGCCAGCAGTTACGGTGGGCCCAGGAGCGAGACCCAGTACTTC. Translation gives CASSYGGPRSETQYF.

The chain recombines TRBV12-3 or TRBV12-4 with TRBJ1-1; maybe TRBD1 (6 bases). The CDR3 totals 13 residues. Trimming took 5 bases from V and 7 from J, leaving 14 bases between them. CDR3 region: CASSQRTAGEAFF. CDR3 coding DNA: TGTGCCAGCAGTCAACGGACAGCTGGTGAAGCTTTCTTT.